The text below deals with one T cell receptor (beta chain). The antigen is undetermined. The CDR3 is 16 amino acids. V shed 1 base, J shed 3 bases, and the junction held 6 bases outside the gene matches. Germline values: CDR1 SEHNR, CDR2 FQNEAQ (reference sequence). This record comes from a study of T cell responses to AZD1222 COVID-19 vaccine. Regarding the study as a whole: The study reported that nearly half of spike-specific TCRs target unmutated variant regions. The sample set comprised mostly white British donors with more females, and clonal diversity was possibly underestimated. Seropositivity was recorded at baseline in only six AZD1222 recipients. No repertoire was sampled before or during the peak T cell response, only after it.

Profiled with immunoSEQ multiplex PCR; TCRdb holds only in-frame clones, not every one. The data show about 75,000 clones, approximately 88% seen once. The rearrangement uses TRBV7-9 and TRBJ1-3, with TRBD1 identical over 7 bases. The clonotype comes from an adult who received the MenACWY meningococcal vaccine as a control. This material consisted of peripheral blood, taken 28 days after the second dose of the MenACWY control vaccine. The chain's CDR3 is CASSLGKTGIGNTIYF. The CDR3 DNA is TGTGCCAGCAGCTTAGGGAAGACAGGGATTGGAAACACCATATATTTT.